The present TCR beta chain was sequenced within a study of tumour-infiltrating T cells in Burkitt lymphoma (dated by TCRdb to about 2020). General notes on the study: All epidemiological subtypes of Burkitt lymphoma were represented in the cohort, which was made up of fewer than 100 patients. TCR repertoire data were correlated with clinical outcome; productive clonality predicted overall and progression-free survival, independent of established prognosticators including age at diagnosis. The paper as a whole reports these results and caveats: Several public clonotypes were found to be shared across numerous Burkitt lymphoma patients, which suggests a shared tumour neoantigen selection that is absent from diffuse large B-cell lymphoma.

The CDR3 goes from the cysteine to the phenylalanine over 17 residues. Just the 51-base CDR3 DNA is kept, in frame starting at base 1. Reading the germline V gene (reference sequence) gives CDR1 SGHKS and CDR2 YYEKEE. Compared with germline, V lacks 4 bases and J lacks 5 bases; bases without a gene match: 12. In its sample, this clone was seen a few times. Its binding antigen is unknown. No base-level quality is on record; no much larger clone is a single base apart. Libraries were made using the immunoSEQ multiplex PCR assay. The table comes from immuneACCESS by way of TCRdb, which keeps in-frame sequences with V and J called. Part of the clones is missing from these tables; in studies checked, under half for an unresolved V gene and the rest for unknown reasons. The sample profile shows some 2,200 clones; roughly 14% of them were found once. Of the sample, about a tenth is held by the ten largest clones.

This TCR came from a human donor with Burkitt lymphoma. Material for sequencing was tumor tissue. The chain uses TRBV5-5 and TRBJ1-2; TRBD1 fits 12 bases in the junction. CDR3 sequence: CASSPYGTGGEGYGYTF. The sequenced DNA is TGTGCCAGCAGCCCTTACGGGACAGGGGGCGAAGGATATGGCTACACCTTC.